A single sample is the source of the 29 T cell receptor beta chains below, sequenced in a study of cytomegalovirus exposure and HLA in healthy donors. It was with 60 Vbeta and 13 Jbeta primers that the PCR ran. Profiling relied on immunoSEQ multiplex PCR, and the TCRdb table lists in-frame clones only, not all of them. Of approximately 100,000 clones in the sample, 65% to 80% were seen once. The sequenced sample consisted of PBMCs. The source of these receptors is a man aged 50 to 59 in good health and CMV-seronegative.

This clone has only a few counts. The rearrangement uses TRBV11-2 and TRBJ2-5; unclear D gene. This CDR3 has 14 amino acids. Germline assignment: CDR1 SGHAT and CDR2 FQNNGV. V dropped 3 bases and J dropped 5 bases, with 13 bases sitting between them. The CDR3 loop reads CASSLTPSAETQYF. As DNA, the CDR3 is TGTGCCAGCAGCTTGACTCCTAGTGCTGAGACCCAGTACTTC.

The V and J genes are TRBV6-6 and TRBJ1-5, with a possible D match to TRBD1 (5 bases). The CDR3 runs to 14 residues. Trimming cost V 6 bases and J 9 bases, with 18 bases left between them. CDR1 and CDR2 (germline): MNHNY, SVGAGI (reference sequence). CDR3 bases: TGTGCCAGCAGGTCTCCGGGGACTGAGTTGCCCCAGCATTTT. It specifies CASRSPGTELPQHF.

The table lists this clone with a few counts. This rearrangement joins TRBV28 to TRBJ1-2; D not resolved. V dropped 6 bases and J dropped 4 bases, with 21 bases sitting between them. Germline V CDR1 and CDR2: MDHEN, SYDVKM. The CDR3 is made up of 16 amino acids. The CDR3 loop is CASRPPNPGEGYGYTF. CDR3 DNA: TGTGCCAGCAGACCCCCCAACCCCGGGGAGGGCTATGGCTACACCTTC.

V and J are TRBV10-3 and TRBJ2-5; maybe TRBD2 (6 bases). The CDR3 length is 17 residues. The germline V gene encodes CDR1 ENHRY and CDR2 SYGVKD. Trimming stripped 3 bases from V and 5 bases from J, with 22 bases between. CDR3 residues: CAISDPDSGAWVETQYF. CDR3 bases: TGTGCCATCAGTGACCCGGATAGCGGAGCCTGGGTGGAGACCCAGTACTTC.

The chain combines TRBV18 with TRBJ2-7; TRBD1 aligns across 8 bases. CDR3 length equals 15 residues. Losses at the gene ends were 4 bases for V and 3 bases for J; bases not matched to a gene: 8. Per the germline V gene, CDR1 is KGHSH and CDR2 is LQKENI. CDR3 in amino acids: CASSRLTGEDYEQYF. The DNA for the CDR3 is TGTGCCAGCTCACGACTGACAGGGGAAGACTACGAGCAGTACTTC.

The rearrangement links TRBV7-9 to TRBJ2-2; TRBD2 might be the D (5 bases). There are 16 residues in the CDR3. Germline V gene sequence: CDR1 SEHNR, CDR2 FQNEAQ (reference sequence). The V end was cut by 4 bases, the J end by 2 bases, with 14 bases between. CDR3: CASSSRAVVNTGELFF. The CDR3 DNA follows: TGTGCCAGCAGCTCGCGGGCCGTCGTAAACACCGGGGAGCTGTTTTTT.

The chain couples TRBV30 to TRBJ2-5; TRBD1 agrees at 8 bases. Germline V gene sequence: CDR1 GTSNPN, CDR2 SVGIG (reference sequence). The CDR3 is 14 amino acids. The V gene end was trimmed by 5 bases and the J gene end by 9 bases; junction bases not matched to a gene: 14. CDR3 nucleotide sequence: TGTGCCTGGCGTGGAATCAGGGGGCGCATGGCCCAGTACTTC. This sequence encodes CAWRGIRGRMAQYF. Combining the CDR3 with reference TRBV30 and TRBJ2-5 gives the whole variable domain SQTIHQWPATLVQPVGSPLSLECTVEGTSNPNLYWYRQAAGRGLQLLFYSVGIGQISSEVPQNLSASRPQDRQFILSSKKLLLSDSGFYLCAWRGIRGRMAQYFGPGTRLLVL.

V gene TRBV6-6 combines with J gene TRBJ1-3; 8 bases fit TRBD1. Losses at the gene ends were 5 bases for V and 1 base for J; bases not matched to a gene: 4. The CDR3 totals 15 residues. Germline loops: CDR1 MNHNY, CDR2 SVGAGI (reference sequence). CDR3 sequence reads: CASSARQGSGNTIYF. The CDR3 DNA reads TGTGCCAGCAGTGCTAGACAGGGGTCTGGAAACACCATATATTTT.

V usage is TRBV7-2 and J usage is TRBJ2-5; 10 bases fit TRBD2. CDR1 and CDR2 (germline): SGHTA, FQGNSA. The J segment lost 5 bases and the V segment lost 1 base, leaving 7 bases of the junction unmatched. The CDR3 has 16 amino acids. The CDR3 DNA reads as TGTGCCAGCAGCTTAGGGGCTAGCGGGAGTGGGGAGACCCAGTACTTC. Amino acids: CASSLGASGSGETQYF.

The CDR3 DNA reads TGTGCCAGCAGCCCTAGCGGGGGGGCGGGAGATACGCAGTATTTT. This sequence encodes CASSPSGGAGDTQYF. The chain links TRBV6-5 to TRBJ2-3, with 12 positions matching TRBD2. The germline gives CDR1 MNHEY, CDR2 SVGAGI. The CDR3 is made up of 15 amino acids. V was clipped by 6 bases and J by 5 bases; unmatched bases: 6.

The rearrangement links TRBV7-9 to TRBJ2-3; a possible D gene is TRBD1 (5 bases). Germline V lookup: CDR1 SEHNR, CDR2 FQNEAQ (reference sequence). V gave up 4 bases and J gave up 5 bases, with 13 bases separating them. The CDR3 runs to 14 residues. The CDR3 bases are TGTGCCAGCAGCTCAACCGCAGGGCGAGATACGCAGTATTTT. Encoded protein: CASSSTAGRDTQYF.

This clone came up once. This chain joins TRBV6-6 and TRBJ2-7; 7 positions match TRBD1. CDR3 length equals 15 residues. The V and J ends lost 0 bases and 0 bases, in that order; junction bases with no gene match: 2. Per the germline V gene, CDR1 is MNHNY and CDR2 is SVGAGI (reference sequence). CDR3: CASSYSAGGSYEQYF. The CDR3 DNA sequence: TGTGCCAGCAGTTACTCGGCAGGGGGCTCCTACGAGCAGTACTTC.

The chain combines TRBV6-1 with TRBJ2-7, with TRBD2 as a possible D gene (5 bases). Germline CDR1 reads MNHNS; CDR2 reads SASEGT. The V and J ends lost 11 bases and 2 bases respectively, with 16 bases between them. The CDR3 is made up of 13 amino acids. The CDR3 region has the DNA TGTGCCCTTGGGGAGCCTACACCCTACGAGCAGTACTTC. Amino acids: CALGEPTPYEQYF.

The chain is built from TRBV29-1 and TRBJ1-5; 12 bases are shared with TRBD1. V dropped 8 bases and J dropped 6; count of bases not matched to a gene: 11. The CDR3 length is 15 residues. Germline CDR1 SQVTM, CDR2 ANQGSEA. The CDR3 DNA reads TGCAGCATAACCGGGACAGGGGGCGCAGGTCAGCCCCAGCATTTT. Protein: CSITGTGGAGQPQHF.

The chain links TRBV7-6 to TRBJ2-2, with D possibly being TRBD1 (6 bases). CDR1 SGHVS and CDR2 FNYEAQ come from the germline V gene. The CDR3 extends over 14 amino acids. Trimming left V 3 bases short and J 5 bases short, with 10 bases between. CDR3 DNA sequence: TGTGCCAGCAGCTTGGGGGCAGGAACCGGGGAGCTGTTTTTT. It codes for CASSLGAGTGELFF.

In regard to this clone: Germline is not matched at one junction end, which may reflect a read error. The V gene is TRBV11-2, the J gene TRBJ2-1; the match to TRBD2 covers 8 bases. This CDR3 region has 13 residues. Germline assignment: CDR1 SGHAT and CDR2 FQNNGV. The DNA of the CDR3 is TGTGCCAGCAGCGCCAGCGGGAGTTGGGCGCTAGTCTTC. Translating it yields CASSASGSWALVF.

The chain links TRBV6-1 to TRBJ2-3; 7 bases map to TRBD2. The CDR3 totals 15 residues. CDR1 and CDR2 from the germline V gene are MNHNS and SASEGT. V lost 0 bases to trimming and J lost 2 bases; unmatched junction nucleotides: 2. In nucleotides, the CDR3 is TGTGCCAGCAGTGAAGCTCGGGACTACACAGATACGCAGTATTTT. This sequence encodes CASSEARDYTDTQYF.

The chain carries TRBV27 and TRBJ2-7; maybe TRBD1 (5 bases). The CDR3 totals 14 residues. Trimming removed 3 bases from V and 8 bases from J, with 17 bases in between. Germline CDR1 and CDR2: MNHEY and SMNVEV (reference sequence). The CDR3 region is CASSFVQGRGKQYF. In nucleotides, the CDR3 is TGTGCCAGCAGTTTCGTCCAGGGCCGTGGAAAGCAGTACTTC.

V and J are TRBV4-2 and TRBJ2-7, with TRBD1 matching 9 bases. Germline values: CDR1 LGHNA, CDR2 YNFKEQ. The CDR3 covers 17 residues. The V segment lost 5 bases and the J segment 2 bases; nucleotides outside the gene matches: 13. The chain's CDR3 is CASSVVPLGTGPYEQYF. DNA for the CDR3: TGTGCCAGCAGCGTCGTACCCCTCGGGACAGGGCCCTACGAGCAGTACTTC.

This rearrangement joins TRBV19 to TRBJ2-4; 14 bases line up with TRBD2. The length of the CDR3 is 14 residues. Per germline, CDR1 LNHDA and CDR2 SQIVND (reference sequence). The V and J ends lost 5 bases and 7 bases, in that order; junction bases with no gene match: 1. CDR3 region: CASSRLAGGNIQYF. The CDR3 DNA is TGTGCCAGTAGTCGACTAGCGGGAGGGAACATTCAGTACTTC.

This rearrangement joins TRBV2 to TRBJ1-5; 7 bases are shared with TRBD1. CDR3 size: 14 residues. V lost 5 bases and J lost 4; bases outside the gene matches: 5. Per germline, CDR1 SNHLY and CDR2 FYNNEI. The CDR3 sequence is CASSSRGANQPQHF. CDR3 DNA sequence: TGTGCCAGCAGTTCCAGGGGGGCAAATCAGCCCCAGCATTTT. The whole variable domain, remainder taken from reference TRBV2 and TRBJ1-5, is EPEVTQTPSHQVTQMGQEVILRCVPISNHLYFYWYRQILGQKVEFLVSFYNNEISEKSEIFDDQFSVERPDGSNFTLKIRSTKLEDSAMYFCASSSRGANQPQHFGDGTRLSIL.

V is TRBV10-1 and J is TRBJ2-1; 13 nucleotides align to TRBD2. Germline trimming cut 8 bases from V and 10 bases from J; bases unmatched to any gene: 11. This CDR3 has 15 residues. The germline CDR1 and CDR2 sequences are WNHNN and SYGVQD (reference sequence). The CDR3 nucleotides read TGCGCCAGCCTATTCGGACTAGCGGGAGAAAGAGAGCAGTTCTTC. As protein: CASLFGLAGEREQFF.

This chain connects TRBV30 to TRBJ2-7; TRBD2 might be the D (5 bases). Trimming removed 0 bases at V and 1 base at J, with 10 bases between. Germline values: CDR1 GTSNPN, CDR2 SVGIG (reference sequence). This CDR3 comprises 14 residues. CDR3 bases: TGTGCCTGGAGTGTACTTGGGAGTTCCTACGAGCAGTACTTC. Residues: CAWSVLGSSYEQYF.

This chain uses TRBV7-6 with TRBJ2-7, with 10 bases that match TRBD1. J lost 7 bases, V lost 5 bases, and 8 bases had no gene match. Germline loops: CDR1 SGHVS, CDR2 FNYEAQ. This CDR3 is 14 amino acids long. CDR3 nucleotides: TGTGCCAGCAGCCCCCGGACAGGGGGGGGTGAGCAGTACTTC. The encoded protein is CASSPRTGGGEQYF.

This sequence joins TRBV14 and TRBJ2-5; D perhaps matches TRBD1 (6 bases). The CDR3 consists of 13 residues. The germline V gene encodes CDR1 SGHDN and CDR2 FVKESK. The V end was cut by 2 bases, the J end by 7 bases, with 11 bases between. This CDR3 reads CASSQWQGMTQYF. DNA of the CDR3: TGTGCCAGCAGCCAATGGCAGGGGATGACCCAGTACTTC.

The V call is TRBV6-6, the J call TRBJ1-3, with D possibly matching TRBD1 (6 bases). CDR1 and CDR2 (germline): MNHNY, SVGAGI (reference sequence). Trimming left V 2 bases short and J 4 bases short, with 12 bases between. The CDR3 contains 15 residues. The CDR3 is CASSYRTEIGNTIYF. CDR3 nucleotides: TGTGCCAGCAGTTACCGGACAGAGATCGGAAACACCATATATTTT.

This clone was seen just once. This chain uses TRBV27 with TRBJ2-6, with D maybe TRBD2 (6 bases). This CDR3 has 13 amino acids. Trimming cost V 8 bases and J 2 bases, with 7 bases left between them. Germline CDR1 reads MNHEY; CDR2 reads SMNVEV (reference sequence). Here the CDR3 reads CASWGAGANVLTF. The CDR3 DNA is TGTGCCAGCTGGGGGGCTGGGGCCAACGTCCTGACTTTC.

The V gene is TRBV11-1, the J gene TRBJ2-3, with D uncertain. Per the germline V gene, CDR1 is SGHAT and CDR2 is FQDESV (reference sequence). V was trimmed by 3 bases and J by 2 bases, leaving 12 bases between them. The CDR3 totals 15 residues. The CDR3 here is CASSFSDPVTDTQYF. In DNA, the CDR3 is TGTGCCAGCAGCTTCAGCGACCCTGTCACAGATACGCAGTATTTT.

This chain uses TRBV28 with TRBJ1-1; perhaps TRBD1 as D (6 bases). Germline V gene sequence: CDR1 MDHEN, CDR2 SYDVKM. V lost 4 bases and J 1 base, leaving 13 bases between the germline ends. The CDR3 has 15 residues. CDR3 residues: CASSYRTDQNTEAFF. The CDR3 nucleotides are TGTGCCAGCAGTTACCGGACAGACCAGAACACTGAAGCTTTCTTT.